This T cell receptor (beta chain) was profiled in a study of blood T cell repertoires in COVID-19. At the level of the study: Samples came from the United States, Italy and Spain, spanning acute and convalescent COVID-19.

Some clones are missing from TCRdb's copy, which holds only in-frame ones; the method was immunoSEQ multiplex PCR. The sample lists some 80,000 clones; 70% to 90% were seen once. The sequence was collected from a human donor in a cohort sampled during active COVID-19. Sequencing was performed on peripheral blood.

CDR3 bases: TGTGCCAGCAGCCAAGGGGACTTAGGTGAAAAACTGTTTTTT. Translating it yields CASSQGDLGEKLFF. The genes are TRBV4-2 and TRBJ1-4; D is perhaps TRBD1 (5 bases). Per the germline V gene, CDR1 is LGHNA and CDR2 is YNFKEQ. The CDR3 totals 14 residues. V lost 1 base and J 7 bases, leaving 10 bases between the germline ends.